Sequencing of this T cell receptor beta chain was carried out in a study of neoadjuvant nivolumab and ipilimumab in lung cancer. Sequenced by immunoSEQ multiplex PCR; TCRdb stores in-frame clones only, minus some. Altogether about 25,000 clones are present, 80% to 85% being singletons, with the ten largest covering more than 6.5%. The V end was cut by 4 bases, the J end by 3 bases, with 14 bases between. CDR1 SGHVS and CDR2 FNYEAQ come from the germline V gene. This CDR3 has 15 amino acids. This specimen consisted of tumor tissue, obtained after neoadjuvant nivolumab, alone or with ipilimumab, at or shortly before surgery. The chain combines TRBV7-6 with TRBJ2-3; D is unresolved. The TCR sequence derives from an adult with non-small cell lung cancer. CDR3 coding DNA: TGTGCCAGCAGCTCCGTCAGCTCCCGAACAGATACGCAGTATTTT. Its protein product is CASSSVSSRTDTQYF. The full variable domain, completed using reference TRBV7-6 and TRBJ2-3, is GAGVSQSPRYKVTKRGQDVALRCDPISGHVSLYWYRQALGQGPEFLTYFNYEAQQDKSGLPNDRFSAERPEGSISTLTIQRTEQRDSAMYRCASSSVSSRTDTQYFGPGTRLTVL.